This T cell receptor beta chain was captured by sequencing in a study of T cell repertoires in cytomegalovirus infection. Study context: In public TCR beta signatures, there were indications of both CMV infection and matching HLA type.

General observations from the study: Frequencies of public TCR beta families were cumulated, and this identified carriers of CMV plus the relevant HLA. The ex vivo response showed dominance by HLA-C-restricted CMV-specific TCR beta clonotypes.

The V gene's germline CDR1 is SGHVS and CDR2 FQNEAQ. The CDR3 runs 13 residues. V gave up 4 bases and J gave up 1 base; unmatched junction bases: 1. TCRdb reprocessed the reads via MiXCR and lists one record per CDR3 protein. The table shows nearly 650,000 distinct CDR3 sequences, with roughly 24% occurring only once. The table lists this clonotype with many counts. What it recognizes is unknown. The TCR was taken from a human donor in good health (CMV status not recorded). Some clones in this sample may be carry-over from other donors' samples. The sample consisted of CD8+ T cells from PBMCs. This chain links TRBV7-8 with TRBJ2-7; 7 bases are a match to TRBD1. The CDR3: CASSWGQSYEQYF. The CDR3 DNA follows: TGTGCCAGCAGCTGGGGACAGTCCTACGAGCAGTACTTC.